A selection of T cell receptor beta chains follows, all from one sample in a study of shared clonotypes between healthy human individuals. Only in-frame clones appear in the TCRdb table, and some are missing; sequencing was by immunoSEQ multiplex PCR. The sample records over a million clones, roughly 80% being singletons. The sample was memory CD4+ T cells sorted from blood. These receptors all come from a man aged 18 to 29 in good health. CDR3s include the opening cysteine and the closing phenylalanine or tryptophan. A D gene is named only where the DNA matches it firmly. Only part of the rows carry a size: once, few, many, or a class if the clone is expanded.

V gene: TRBV4-1
J gene: TRBJ1-1
D gene: NA
CDR3 length: 13
clone size: NA
CDR3 protein: CASSQQGWTEAFF
CDR3 DNA: TGCGCCAGCAGCCAACAGGGTTGGACTGAAGCTTTCTTT

V gene: TRBV5-1
J gene: TRBJ1-6
D gene: NA
CDR3 length: 13
clone size: NA
CDR3 protein: CASSLADGSPLHF
CDR3 DNA: TGCGCCAGCAGCTTGGCCGACGGTTCACCCCTCCACTTT

V gene: TRBV9
J gene: TRBJ2-7
D gene: NA
CDR3 length: 16
clone size: NA
CDR3 protein: CASSPTWQRSSYEQYF
CDR3 DNA: TGTGCCAGCAGCCCAACCTGGCAGCGGAGCTCCTACGAGCAGTACTTC

V gene: TRBV30
J gene: TRBJ2-4
D gene: TRBD1
CDR3 length: 14
clone size: NA
CDR3 protein: CAWSGTGWSNIQYF
CDR3 DNA: TGTGCCTGGAGTGGGACAGGGTGGTCAAACATTCAGTACTTC

V gene: TRBV4-1
J gene: TRBJ1-4
D gene: NA
CDR3 length: 13
clone size: NA
CDR3 protein: CASSQTGNEKLFF
CDR3 DNA: TGCGCCAGCAGCCAGACGGGGAATGAAAAACTGTTTTTT

V gene: TRBV5-4
J gene: TRBJ2-1
D gene: TRBD2
CDR3 length: 17
clone size: NA
CDR3 protein: CASSLGGLAVTYNEQFF
CDR3 DNA: TGTGCCAGCAGCTTGGGGGGACTAGCGGTTACCTACAATGAGCAGTTCTTC

V gene: TRBV9
J gene: TRBJ2-2
D gene: NA
CDR3 length: 13
clone size: NA
CDR3 protein: CASSLLAAGELFF
CDR3 DNA: TGTGCCAGCAGCCTACTTGCGGCCGGGGAGCTGTTTTTT

V gene: TRBV15
J gene: TRBJ1-5
D gene: NA
CDR3 length: 13
clone size: NA
CDR3 protein: CATSRDLVQPQHF
CDR3 DNA: TGTGCCACCAGCAGAGATTTGGTCCAGCCCCAGCATTTT

V gene: TRBV30
J gene: TRBJ2-5
D gene: TRBD2
CDR3 length: 15
clone size: NA
CDR3 protein: CAWSVGAGVQETQYF
CDR3 DNA: TGTGCCTGGAGTGTAGGTGCGGGGGTTCAGGAGACCCAGTACTTC

V gene: TRBV19
J gene: TRBJ2-1
D gene: NA
CDR3 length: 16
clone size: NA
CDR3 protein: CASSTKLSQGYNEQFF
CDR3 DNA: TGTGCCAGTAGTACAAAACTCTCACAGGGTTACAATGAGCAGTTCTTC

V gene: TRBV5-1
J gene: TRBJ2-2
D gene: NA
CDR3 length: 18
clone size: few
CDR3 protein: CASSRIPNREMESGELFF
CDR3 DNA: TGCGCCAGCAGCCGAATCCCCAACAGGGAAATGGAGTCCGGGGAGCTGTTTTTT

V gene: TRBV11-2
J gene: TRBJ2-3
D gene: NA
CDR3 length: 15
clone size: NA
CDR3 protein: CASSLPRPGLASKYF
CDR3 DNA: TGTGCCAGCAGCTTACCCCGCCCGGGACTCGCCTCTAAGTATTTT

V gene: TRBV15
J gene: TRBJ1-5
D gene: NA
CDR3 length: 14
clone size: NA
CDR3 protein: CATSRAANNQPQHF
CDR3 DNA: TGTGCCACCAGCAGAGCTGCAAACAATCAGCCCCAGCATTTT

V gene: TRBV2
J gene: TRBJ1-3
D gene: NA
CDR3 length: 18
clone size: NA
CDR3 protein: CASSGQGDAGYSGNTIYF
CDR3 DNA: TGTGCCAGCAGTGGCCAAGGGGACGCCGGATACTCTGGAAACACCATATATTTT

V gene: TRBV7-3
J gene: TRBJ1-5
D gene: NA
CDR3 length: 13
clone size: once
CDR3 protein: CASSFAINQPQHF
CDR3 DNA: TGTGCCAGCAGCTTCGCGATAAATCAGCCCCAGCATTTT

V gene: TRBV11-3
J gene: TRBJ2-1
D gene: NA
CDR3 length: 16
clone size: NA
CDR3 protein: CASSLSRRSGLNEQFF
CDR3 DNA: TGTGCCAGCAGCCTAAGCCGAAGATCAGGACTTAATGAGCAGTTCTTC

V gene: TRBV6-4
J gene: TRBJ2-2
D gene: NA
CDR3 length: 13
clone size: once
CDR3 protein: CASSGRGTGELFF
CDR3 DNA: TGTGCCAGCAGTGGAAGGGGAACCGGGGAGCTGTTTTTT

V gene: TRBV7-2
J gene: TRBJ2-1
D gene: TRBD1
CDR3 length: 16
clone size: once
CDR3 protein: CASSPARDRGRNEQFF
CDR3 DNA: TGTGCCAGCAGCCCAGCCCGGGACAGGGGTAGGAATGAGCAGTTCTTC

V gene: TRBV9
J gene: TRBJ1-2
D gene: TRBD1
CDR3 length: 13
clone size: NA
CDR3 protein: CASSVGDRVGYTF
CDR3 DNA: TGTGCCAGCAGCGTAGGGGACAGGGTCGGCTACACCTTC

V gene: TRBV6-5
J gene: TRBJ2-1
D gene: NA
CDR3 length: 11
clone size: NA
CDR3 protein: CASSALGNWFF
CDR3 DNA: TGTGCCAGCAGCGCGTTGGGGAATTGGTTCTTC

V gene: TRBV7-2
J gene: TRBJ1-2
D gene: NA
CDR3 length: 15
clone size: NA
CDR3 protein: CASSSHSDGNYGYTF
CDR3 DNA: TGTGCCAGCAGCTCCCACTCCGACGGTAACTATGGCTACACCTTC

V gene: TRBV7-9
J gene: TRBJ2-3
D gene: TRBD2
CDR3 length: 19
clone size: NA
CDR3 protein: CASSRWTSGETTSTDTQYF
CDR3 DNA: TGTGCCAGCAGCCGCTGGACTAGCGGGGAAACGACTAGCACAGATACGCAGTATTTT

V gene: TRBV6-5
J gene: TRBJ2-1
D gene: TRBD1
CDR3 length: 14
clone size: few
CDR3 protein: CASSYSTGGGEQFF
CDR3 DNA: TGTGCCAGCAGTTACTCAACAGGGGGCGGTGAGCAGTTCTTC

V gene: TRBV5-4
J gene: TRBJ1-1
D gene: NA
CDR3 length: 14
clone size: NA
CDR3 protein: CASSATGHLGEAFF
CDR3 DNA: TGTGCCAGCAGCGCTACTGGACACCTGGGAGAAGCTTTCTTT

V gene: TRBV6-5
J gene: TRBJ2-7
D gene: NA
CDR3 length: 16
clone size: NA
CDR3 protein: CTSSYSGRVSSYEQYF
CDR3 DNA: TGTACCAGCAGTTACTCGGGAAGGGTAAGCTCCTACGAGCAGTACTTC

V gene: TRBV10-1
J gene: TRBJ2-3
D gene: NA
CDR3 length: 17
clone size: NA
CDR3 protein: CASSEADGNDGTDTQYF
CDR3 DNA: TGCGCCAGCAGTGAGGCCGACGGTAATGATGGCACAGATACGCAGTATTTT

V gene: TRBV29-1
J gene: TRBJ1-1
D gene: NA
CDR3 length: 13
clone size: NA
CDR3 protein: CSVERVLNTEAFF
CDR3 DNA: TGCAGCGTTGAAAGGGTCCTGAACACTGAAGCTTTCTTT

V gene: TRBV7-2
J gene: TRBJ1-1
D gene: NA
CDR3 length: 13
clone size: NA
CDR3 protein: CASSMHRGTEAFF
CDR3 DNA: TGTGCCAGCAGCATGCATCGGGGGACTGAAGCTTTCTTT

V gene: TRBV28
J gene: TRBJ1-5
D gene: NA
CDR3 length: 15
clone size: NA
CDR3 protein: CASRNGGSRNQPQHF
CDR3 DNA: TGTGCCAGCAGAAACGGCGGGAGCAGAAATCAGCCCCAGCATTTT

V gene: TRBV7-9
J gene: TRBJ2-1
D gene: NA
CDR3 length: 13
clone size: NA
CDR3 protein: CASVLGTYNEQFF
CDR3 DNA: TGTGCCAGCGTCCTAGGAACCTACAATGAGCAGTTCTTC

V gene: TRBV7-9
J gene: TRBJ2-7
D gene: TRBD1
CDR3 length: 15
clone size: NA
CDR3 protein: CASSLMGQGAHEQYF
CDR3 DNA: TGTGCCAGCAGCTTAATGGGGCAGGGGGCCCACGAGCAGTACTTC

V gene: TRBV29-1
J gene: TRBJ1-2
D gene: NA
CDR3 length: 14
clone size: NA
CDR3 protein: CSASEGETYYGYTF
CDR3 DNA: TGCAGCGCCAGCGAAGGTGAAACTTACTATGGCTACACCTTC

V gene: TRBV7-2
J gene: TRBJ2-3
D gene: TRBD1
CDR3 length: 17
clone size: NA
CDR3 protein: CASSRYIQGARTDTQYF
CDR3 DNA: TGTGCCAGCAGCCGTTATATTCAGGGGGCTCGCACAGATACGCAGTATTTT

V gene: TRBV19
J gene: TRBJ2-1
D gene: NA
CDR3 length: 15
clone size: NA
CDR3 protein: CASSLSRVRDNEQFF
CDR3 DNA: TGTGCCAGTAGTTTGAGCAGGGTACGAGACAATGAGCAGTTCTTC

V gene: TRBV19
J gene: TRBJ1-5
D gene: NA
CDR3 length: 14
clone size: once
CDR3 protein: CASSVDGANQPQHF
CDR3 DNA: TGTGCCAGTTCCGTCGACGGAGCCAATCAGCCCCAGCATTTT

V gene: TRBV5-1
J gene: TRBJ2-5
D gene: TRBD2
CDR3 length: 16
clone size: NA
CDR3 protein: CASSFGTSGNQETQYF
CDR3 DNA: TGCGCCAGCAGCTTCGGGACTAGCGGCAACCAAGAGACCCAGTACTTC

V gene: TRBV10-3
J gene: TRBJ2-2
D gene: TRBD1
CDR3 length: 13
clone size: NA
CDR3 protein: CASGGTGGGELFF
CDR3 DNA: TGTGCCAGCGGAGGGACAGGGGGCGGGGAGCTGTTTTTT

V gene: TRBV11-2
J gene: TRBJ2-5
D gene: TRBD2
CDR3 length: 15
clone size: NA
CDR3 protein: CASSQLAGGEETQYF
CDR3 DNA: TGTGCCAGCAGCCAACTAGCGGGAGGGGAAGAGACCCAGTACTTC

V gene: TRBV5-8
J gene: TRBJ2-3
D gene: TRBD2
CDR3 length: 18
clone size: NA
CDR3 protein: CASSIGTSRGKIRDTQYF
CDR3 DNA: TGTGCCAGCAGCATAGGGACTAGCAGGGGGAAGATTCGGGATACGCAGTATTTT

V gene: TRBV6-6
J gene: TRBJ2-1
D gene: NA
CDR3 length: 15
clone size: once
CDR3 protein: CASSYSGPPYNEQFF
CDR3 DNA: TGTGCCAGCAGTTACTCGGGGCCCCCCTACAATGAGCAGTTCTTC

V gene: TRBV2
J gene: TRBJ2-1
D gene: TRBD2
CDR3 length: 15
clone size: NA
CDR3 protein: CASKTSGGSYNEQFF
CDR3 DNA: TGTGCCAGCAAGACTAGCGGGGGCTCCTACAATGAGCAGTTCTTC

V gene: TRBV5-1
J gene: TRBJ2-4
D gene: TRBD1
CDR3 length: 14
clone size: NA
CDR3 protein: CASSLGDSQNIQYF
CDR3 DNA: TGCGCCAGCAGCTTAGGGGACAGTCAAAACATTCAGTACTTC

V gene: TRBV11-2
J gene: TRBJ2-5
D gene: TRBD2
CDR3 length: 16
clone size: NA
CDR3 protein: CASSLGERDLQETQYF
CDR3 DNA: TGTGCCAGCAGCTTAGGGGAGCGGGATCTCCAAGAGACCCAGTACTTC

V gene: TRBV7-9
J gene: TRBJ2-3
D gene: TRBD2
CDR3 length: 17
clone size: NA
CDR3 protein: CASSGPLIAGGPNTQYF
CDR3 DNA: TGTGCCAGCAGCGGGCCCTTAATAGCGGGGGGGCCGAATACGCAGTATTTT

V gene: TRBV10-3
J gene: TRBJ2-7
D gene: NA
CDR3 length: 13
clone size: NA
CDR3 protein: CAISLDISYEQYF
CDR3 DNA: TGTGCCATCAGTCTGGACATCTCCTACGAGCAGTACTTC

V gene: TRBV2
J gene: TRBJ2-4
D gene: TRBD1
CDR3 length: 15
clone size: once
CDR3 protein: CASSRDRDMQNIQYF
CDR3 DNA: TGTGCCAGCAGTAGGGACAGGGACATGCAGAACATTCAGTACTTC

V gene: TRBV4-1
J gene: TRBJ1-2
D gene: NA
CDR3 length: 15
clone size: once
CDR3 protein: CASSQDRLQNYGYTF
CDR3 DNA: TGCGCCAGCAGCCAAGACCGACTGCAAAACTATGGCTACACCTTC

V gene: TRBV19
J gene: TRBJ2-7
D gene: NA
CDR3 length: 15
clone size: NA
CDR3 protein: CATADKGNHLYEQYF
CDR3 DNA: TGTGCCACTGCGGACAAAGGAAATCACCTCTACGAGCAGTACTTC